This note documents a single T cell receptor beta chain sequence. The target antigen is unknown. The entry originates in a study of beta chain features in type 1 diabetes. As for the study in general: There were approximately 100,000,000 sorted cells examined across all samples. General study results and limits: When VDJ junctions were examined, type 1 diabetes patients showed fewer insertions and more deletions.

Every donor had blood drawn once into heparin, approximately 120 mL on average. Trimming removed 7 bases from V and 6 bases from J, with 22 bases in between. This CDR3 has 15 amino acids. The germline gives CDR1 SGHAT, CDR2 FQDESV (reference sequence). The isolated RNA, all of it, was reverse transcribed, so expressed TCRB transcripts were what got sequenced. There were around 3.5 million reads on average in the naive, central memory and regulatory T cell samples. Some clones are missing from TCRdb's copy, which holds only in-frame ones; the method was immunoSEQ multiplex PCR. The sample carries 350,000 or so clones, about 20% recorded once.

Sequenced sample: naive CD4+ T cells from blood. The chain couples TRBV11-1 to TRBJ2-7, with D perhaps matching TRBD2 (7 bases). The TCR comes from a woman in her late teens or twenties in good health. As DNA, the CDR3 is TGTGCCAGCAACTGGCCGGGGGGCCGAAGGCGCGAGCAGTACTTC. Protein: CASNWPGGRRREQYF.